These 18 T cell receptor beta chains originate from one sample sequenced in a study of regulatory T cells in long-lasting Graves disease. Time point defined: newly diagnosed GD, antithyroid drugs for less than 3 months. RNA from PBMCs was the source of the TCR library. Library construction for TCR beta used iRepertoire HTBI primers and Arm-PCR of CDR3 regions. TCRdb used MiXCR to reprocess the multiplex PCR reads, holding one entry per CDR3 protein. Seen here are approximately 540,000 distinct CDR3 sequences, about 11% observed once, and the top ten hold about 8.3%. The same specimen was also included in a second study, on T cells in Graves' hyperthyroidism and ophthalmopathy.

The sequences come from peripheral blood mononuclear cells (PBMCs), collected at new diagnosis, from a patient treated with antithyroid drugs. The origin of the receptors is a woman in her twenties or thirties with Graves disease.

The chain carries TRBV18 and TRBJ2-7, with TRBD2 matching over 10 bases. CDR3 length: 17 amino acids. Trimming removed 2 bases from V and 5 bases from J; junction bases left unmatched: 12. The germline gives CDR1 KGHSH, CDR2 LQKENI. Here the CDR3 DNA reads TGTGCCAGCTCACCAAGAACGGTAGCGGGAGGTCTGGACGAGCAGTACTTC. The encoded protein is CASSPRTVAGGLDEQYF.

The sample holds many counts of this clonotype. The gene calls are TRBV2 and TRBJ1-5; a weak D match, TRBD1 (6 bases). V lost 7 bases and J lost 4, with 23 bases in between. The V gene's germline CDR1 is SNHLY and CDR2 FYNNEI. The CDR3 sequence is 17 residues long. CDR3 in DNA: TGTGCCAGCATGAGGGCCGTGCAGGGGCCTCTTAATCAGCCCCAGCATTTT. Its protein is CASMRAVQGPLNQPQHF.

This clonotype appeared many times. V gene TRBV9 combines with J gene TRBJ2-7; D is perhaps TRBD2 (5 bases). Trimming left V 0 bases short and J 0 bases short, with 10 bases between. The CDR3 has 15 residues. CDR1 and CDR2 (germline): SGDLS, YYNGEE. DNA for the CDR3: TGTGCCAGCAGCGTAGGTAGCGTCGACTCCTACGAGCAGTACTTC. It encodes CASSVGSVDSYEQYF.

There are many counts of this clonotype. The V gene is TRBV18, the J gene TRBJ1-1; TRBD1 might be the D (5 bases). This CDR3 region has 15 residues. Trimming took off 0 bases at V and 2 bases at J, with 10 bases between the two ends. Germline values: CDR1 KGHSH, CDR2 LQKENI. The CDR3 DNA is TGTGCCAGCTCACCACCTCATGGGGGAAACACTGAAGCTTTCTTT. This gives the protein CASSPPHGGNTEAFF.

The genes are TRBV7-3 and TRBJ2-1; TRBD2 matches at 9 bases. This CDR3 has 15 amino acids. In germline, CDR1 is SGHTA, CDR2 FQGTGA. J gave up 9 bases and V 1 base, and 7 bases lay outside the gene matches. CDR3 sequence: CASSLRGLAQGEQFF. The CDR3 DNA reads as TGTGCCAGCAGCTTAAGGGGACTAGCCCAAGGTGAGCAGTTCTTC.

V is TRBV15 and J is TRBJ2-1; D may match TRBD1 or TRBD2 (5 bases each). Germline CDR1 and CDR2: LNHNV and YYDKDF (reference sequence). The CDR3 totals 18 residues. The V gene lost 1 base and the J gene lost 6 bases, with 22 bases spanning the gap. CDR3 DNA: TGTGCCACCAGCAGAGGTACGATGGGACCCTCTAAGGGCAATGAGCAGTTCTTC. The encoded protein is CATSRGTMGPSKGNEQFF.

For this clonotype: This likely comes from a read error, as the CDR3 has no conserved phenylalanine or tryptophan at its end. This chain links TRBV4-1 with TRBJ1-5; D is ambiguous. Germline CDR1 MGHRA, CDR2 YSYEKL. The V gene lost 1 base and the J gene lost 8 bases, with 9 bases spanning the gap. The CDR3 totals 13 residues. Written as DNA, the CDR3 is TGCGCCAGCAGCCAAGTTTACCTTGAGCCCCAGCATCTT. Translated, it gives CASSQVYLEPQHL.

This clonotype was seen at least ten times. This rearrangement joins TRBV19 to TRBJ2-1; D gene uncertain. In germline, CDR1 is LNHDA, CDR2 SQIVND (reference sequence). The CDR3 is 15 residues long. The V gene lost 8 bases and the J gene lost 4 bases, with 18 bases spanning the gap. CDR3: CASGPRAGVYNEQFF. CDR3 coding DNA: TGTGCCAGTGGACCCCGGGCAGGCGTATACAATGAGCAGTTCTTC.

This clonotype was detected only a few times. The chain recombines TRBV20-1 with TRBJ1-2; 12 bases fit TRBD1. The CDR3 sequence is 16 residues long. The V gene's germline CDR1 is DFQATT and CDR2 SNEGSKA (reference sequence). J gave up 6 bases and V 0 bases, and 8 bases lay outside the gene matches. The CDR3 region is CSARESGTGGWNGYTF. DNA for the CDR3: TGCAGTGCTAGAGAATCCGGGACAGGGGGCTGGAATGGCTACACCTTC.

The table lists this clonotype with a few counts. The rearrangement joins TRBV12-3 or TRBV12-4 to TRBJ1-2, with 9 bases that match TRBD1. The CDR3 extends over 13 amino acids. V shed 6 bases, J shed 12 bases, and the junction held 11 bases outside the gene matches. The CDR3 sequence: CASRPDRGYDHTF. The CDR3 nucleotides are TGTGCCAGCAGACCGGACAGGGGATATGACCACACCTTC.

V gene TRBV5-1 combines with J gene TRBJ1-1, with a weak D call TRBD1 (6 bases). CDR1 is SGHRS, CDR2 YFSETQ, per germline. With 1 base removed from V and 8 bases from J, the gap between germline ends came to 15 bases. The CDR3 contains 14 residues. CDR3 residues: CASSLQDSRGEAFF. CDR3 nucleotide sequence: TGCGCCAGCAGCTTGCAGGATTCCAGGGGAGAAGCTTTCTTT.

This clonotype occurred many times. The chain joins TRBV6-2 or TRBV6-3 to TRBJ1-1; 9 bases are shared with TRBD1. The CDR3 extends over 16 amino acids. V was pared by 6 bases and J by 1 base, with 9 bases of the junction left unmatched. From germline, CDR1 is MNHEY and CDR2 SVGEGT. The CDR3, as DNA: TGTGCCAGCAGACAACCCACAGGGGGCCGGAACACTGAAGCTTTCTTT. This gives the protein CASRQPTGGRNTEAFF.

This clonotype was seen only a few times. The rearrangement links TRBV28 to TRBJ1-5; 10 nucleotides match TRBD1. The V gene end was trimmed by 5 bases and the J gene end by 3 bases; junction bases not matched to a gene: 7. CDR3 length: 16 residues. Looked up from germline, CDR1 is MDHEN and CDR2 is SYDVKM. DNA of the CDR3: TGTGCCAGCAGTGAACCCGGGACAGGGGACAATCAGCCCCAGCATTTT. As protein: CASSEPGTGDNQPQHF.

This clonotype occurred a few times. The V gene is TRBV7-9, the J gene TRBJ1-2; 8 bases map to TRBD1. Germline trimming cut 2 bases from V and 0 bases from J; bases unmatched to any gene: 5. The germline V gene encodes CDR1 SEHNR and CDR2 FQNEAQ (reference sequence). The CDR3 spans 16 residues. The CDR3 loop is CASSLSAGGANYGYTF. In nucleotides, the CDR3 is TGTGCCAGCAGCTTAAGTGCAGGGGGCGCTAACTATGGCTACACCTTC.

This clonotype occurred many times. V usage is TRBV13 and J usage is TRBJ1-1; D ambiguous. Germline-derived CDR1 and CDR2 are PRHDT and FYEKMQ (reference sequence). The CDR3 totals 15 residues. V was shortened by 5 bases and J by 1 base, with 14 bases between the two germline ends. The DNA of the CDR3 is TGTGCCAGCAGCCCGCAGGATGGGGAGAACACTGAAGCTTTCTTT. Translation: CASSPQDGENTEAFF.

The V call is TRBV19, the J call TRBJ1-1; 10 bases map to TRBD1. CDR1 is LNHDA and CDR2 is SQIVND in the germline V gene (reference sequence). Germline trimming cut 3 bases from V and 8 bases from J; bases unmatched to any gene: 3. The CDR3 length is 13 residues. The CDR3 loop reads CASSITTGGEAFF. The CDR3 DNA is TGTGCCAGTAGTATCACGACAGGGGGCGAAGCTTTCTTT.

Only a few counts were recorded for this clonotype. The J gene is TRBJ1-5, the V gene TRBV24-1, with 7 positions matching TRBD1. CDR3 length: 14 residues. V was pared by 9 bases and J by 5 bases, with 9 bases of the junction left unmatched. Germline values: CDR1 KGHDR, CDR2 SFDVKD. The CDR3 nucleotides are TGTGCCACCGCACGGGAGGGGGCGGATCAGCCCCAGCATTTT. Protein product: CATAREGADQPQHF.

This clonotype appeared many times. This rearrangement joins TRBV6-2 or TRBV6-3 to TRBJ1-6, with D possibly TRBD1 on 6 matching bases. CDR1 and CDR2 from the germline V gene are MNHEY and SVGEGT. Trimming shortened V by 6 bases and J by 12 bases, and 12 bases separated the two germline ends. The CDR3 consists of 12 residues. The CDR3 region is CASRRTQGPLHF. CDR3 DNA sequence: TGTGCCAGCAGGCGGACACAGGGACCCCTCCACTTT.